The sequence of this TCR beta chain was determined in a study of Graves' ophthalmopathy and Graves' hyperthyroidism (dated 2018 in TCRdb). Describing the broader study: Peripheral blood samples were taken at the time of initial diagnosis, before any treatment was given. The study used TCR beta repertoire signatures to distinguish Graves' ophthalmopathy from Graves' hyperthyroidism and to predict progression to ophthalmopathy. In total, around 130 blood samples were TCR-sequenced: fewer than 50 ophthalmopathy, 75 hyperthyroidism and roughly 17 hyperthyroidism-to-ophthalmopathy patients. To explore V-J signatures that distinguish ophthalmopathy from hyperthyroidism, a discovery set of around 100 patients was enrolled, made up of 40 to 45 with ophthalmopathy and around 57 with stable hyperthyroidism. An independent validation cohort was composed of around 19 hyperthyroidism patients and around 15 patients who later progressed from hyperthyroidism to ophthalmopathy. In over five hyperthyroidism patients, the T-cell repertoires found in thyroid tissue were compared with those found in blood. Following sample collection, hyperthyroidism patients were given methimazole at a starting dose of 30 mg daily, and ophthalmopathy patients were given high-dose intravenous methylprednisolone. Broader findings and caveats from the paper: Most expanded thyroid clonotypes with a frequency above 0.001 also appeared in blood, which suggests that blood repertoires may reflect the immune response in the thyroid. The 13-signature model separated ophthalmopathy from stable hyperthyroidism with around 90% sensitivity and less than 83% specificity in cross-validation, and 80%/75% in the test set. In validation, the model predicted ophthalmopathy progression with more than 70% sensitivity and 72% to 80% specificity; approximately 12 predicted patients were CT-confirmed with GO in a median of 6.5 months. Sample size was not predetermined statistically, and investigators were not blinded to group allocation.

CDR3 length: 14 amino acids, cysteine to phenylalanine. Only the CDR3 region is kept as DNA, spanning 42 bases read in frame from base 1. The germline V gene supplies CDR1 SNHLY and CDR2 FYNNEI. Trimming leaves V shorter by 6 bases and J shorter by 4 bases, with the junction holding 8 bases beyond the gene matches. As for this clonotype: Its binding antigen is unknown. No base quality values were provided; no much bigger clone lies one nucleotide off.

TCR beta CDR3 regions were amplified from RNA transcripts for repertoire sequencing. The first round was an RT-PCR using HTBI primers with the Qiagen OneStep RT-PCR kit, and this first round was followed by a second-round multiplex PCR, then size selection and purification. Libraries were sequenced paired-end with 100 bp reads on an Illumina HiSeq2000. As for the authors' bioinformatics: SOAPnuke was used to process the reads, throwing out any read that had adapters, had uncalled bases, had a mean Phred below 15, or lacked an exact constant-primer or identifier match. COPE v1.2.5 was used to merge the high-quality paired reads. Each unique nucleotide sequence was treated as a clonotype, and MiTCR v1.1 was used to align the clonotypes to the IMGT TRB V, D and J references. The analysis was limited to V-J combinations with a frequency above 0.0001, which together covered roughly 99% of repertoires. A TCR clonal expansion and chaos score per V-J combination was defined as the ratio of F50 clonal expansion to chaos observed in the TCRdist matrix. Welch's t-statistics and random forest were used to reduce features to 13 V-J combinations, which were fed into a naive Bayes classifier. The similarity between thyroid and blood repertoires was quantified using the Morisita-Horn index. TCRdb ran its own pipeline on the public reads, namely fastp trimming at Q25 and MiXCR clone calling, and kept in-frame beta chains. CDR3 protein sequences are deduplicated, and each keeps its most common genes and DNA. The V and J calls and clone size are TCRdb's, not the authors'. The table for this sample lists about 740,000 distinct CDR3 sequences; roughly 41% of them were counted only once. Around 40% of the sample rests with the top ten.

Patients with ophthalmopathy had moderately to severely active disease, with a Clinical Activity Score of 3 or more, a NOSPECS grade of 4 or more, and a disease duration of less than 3 months. Patients were excluded if they had other autoimmune diseases, uncontrolled infections, pregnancy or lactation. Diagnosis was based on clinical symptoms, serum thyroxine, TRAb, thyroid ultrasound and orbital computed tomography. PBMCs were isolated from about 10 ml of fresh peripheral blood by Ficoll-Paque density gradient centrifugation. Total RNA was extracted using Trizol reagent, and RNA quality was checked on an Agilent 2100 Bioanalyzer.

The source of this sequence is an adult man with Graves' ophthalmopathy. Sample: peripheral blood. The rearrangement combines TRBV2 with TRBJ2-7, with 8 central nucleotides matching TRBD2. The DNA reads as follows: TGTGCCAGCAGCCCCGGGGGGGCAACTTACGAGCAGTACTTC. Translated, this is CASSPGGATYEQYF.